The entry that follows covers one T cell receptor beta chain sequence. This clonotype came up many times. Its specific antigen is unknown. Per-nucleotide qualities are absent, and no much larger clonotype sits a single base away. V is trimmed back by 0 bases and J by 8 bases, and the junction contains 10 bases that no gene match accounts for. CDR1 and CDR2 were assigned from the germline V gene (reference sequence) as GTSNPN and SVGIG. From cysteine to phenylalanine, the CDR3 is 15 amino acids long. Only the CDR3 region is kept as DNA, spanning 45 bases read in frame from base 1. The library was built by means of multiplex PCR. For sequencing, an Illumina HiSeq 4000 was employed. To build TCR beta libraries, CDR3 regions were amplified by Arm-PCR using iRepertoire HTBI primers. Before sequencing, the PCR products went through gel purification. The source study handled its data this way. A total of around 59 TRBV and 14 TRBJ segments were identified across samples and were used for gene usage analysis of CDR3 amino acid clonotypes. Filtered high-quality paired reads were merged into contigs using COPE and FqMerger. BLAST was used to align contigs to IMGT TRBV, TRBD and TRBJ reference genes, with CDR3 defined following IMGT. Any clonotype with a frequency above 0.1% was counted as a highly expanded clone. Repertoire diversity was measured by Shannon entropy, and V-J evenness by the Gini coefficient. Public clonotypes were defined as clonotypes shared by more than one individual. TCRdb handled the public reads itself, with Q25 trimming in fastp and clone calling in MiXCR, and kept productive beta chains. Merged by CDR3 protein, the rows form single entries marked with the most common genes and DNA. It is TCRdb's table, rather than the study itself, that gives the V and J calls and clone size. This sample holds a few hundred thousand distinct CDR3 sequences; around 15% were observed only once. 20% to 25% of the sample is held by the ten biggest clonotypes.

What the time point label conveys for this sample: newly diagnosed GD, antithyroid drugs for less than 3 months. For both TCR sequencing and RNA sequencing, RNA was extracted from PBMCs using TRIzol. The diagnosis of Graves' disease followed American Thyroid Association guidelines. Patients were recruited from an endocrinology department in Xi'an, China. Each patient gave 9 to 10 milliliters of peripheral blood, collected in an EDTA anticoagulant tube. Ficoll Paque Plus density gradient separation was used to isolate PBMCs, and no further T cell sorting was performed. An Agilent 2100 Bioanalyzer and agarose gel were used to check RNA quality, and a NanoDrop 2000 was used to measure RNA concentration. The sample belongs to a study of regulatory T cells in long-lasting Graves disease (TCRdb year 2021). A note on the overall study: Newly diagnosed Graves' disease patients had taken antithyroid drugs for less than 3 months. A total of about 33 samples were covered by TCR sequencing, comprising approximately 13 persistent and 20 newly diagnosed Graves' disease patients. The study took place in China and was registered as a clinical trial. Patients with persistent Graves' disease were compared with patients with newly diagnosed Graves' disease using TCR sequencing and RNA sequencing of peripheral blood. Broad study findings and their caveats: Sequencing and analysis were limited to the TCR beta chain. Peripheral blood alone was examined, since thyroid tissue, which constituted the primary lesion, could not be accessed. More public clonotypes were shared among persistent patients (2,741) than among newly diagnosed patients (under 1,000). The small sample size was acknowledged by the authors as a limitation that may reduce accuracy. Persistent Graves' disease patients showed lower TCR Shannon entropy and fewer highly expanded clones than newly diagnosed patients, suggesting clonal expansion. Persistent disease showed preferential use of TRBV28, TRBJ1-2 and TRBJ2-5, whereas newly diagnosed disease favored TRBV20-1 and TRBJ2-1.

Another study also made use of these data, one on T cells in Graves' hyperthyroidism and ophthalmopathy. From that second study: A patient counted as having stable Graves' hyperthyroidism if no progression to ophthalmopathy occurred over 18 months of follow-up. Hyperthyroidism patients were aged 18 to 65 years and newly diagnosed, with disease duration of less than 2 months. The study excluded patients with uncontrolled infections, other autoimmune diseases, pregnancy or lactation. Diagnoses were based on clinical symptoms, serum thyroxine and TRAb, thyroid ultrasound and orbital computed tomography. The TCR CDR3 was subjected to a first round of RT-PCR using the HTBI primer set and the Qiagen OneStep RT-PCR kit. Most expanded thyroid clonotypes (frequency above 0.001) were also found in blood, which suggests that blood repertoires may mirror thyroid immune responses. A 13 V-J signature model separated ophthalmopathy from stable hyperthyroidism, with over 85% sensitivity and approximately 81% specificity in cross-validation and 80%/75% in testing. In validation, the model predicted progression to ophthalmopathy with approximately 69% sensitivity and less than 80% specificity, a median of around six months before onset. TCR V-J signatures able to tell the groups apart were searched for in a discovery cohort of 100 patients, of whom over 40 had Graves' ophthalmopathy and 57 had stable Graves' hyperthyroidism. Prospective prediction of ophthalmopathy was tested in an independent validation cohort consisting of 18 to 20 hyperthyroidism patients and some 15 patients who later progressed to ophthalmopathy. The approximately 97 discovery patients were randomly divided into training and test sets at a 7:3 ratio. In addition, the study compared T-cell repertoires in thyroid tissue and in blood from roughly 6 Graves' hyperthyroidism patients. After blood sampling, hyperthyroidism patients were treated with methimazole at a starting dose of 30 mg daily, and ophthalmopathy patients were treated with high-dose intravenous methylprednisolone. Libraries were constructed in a second round of multiplex PCR, after which size selection and purification were performed. Sequencing of the libraries was done on an Illumina HiSeq2000 using paired-end 100 bp reads. Raw data were processed with SOAPnuke, discarding reads with adapters, uncalled bases, mean Phred below 15, or no exact constant-primer or identifier match. High-quality paired reads were merged with COPE v1.2.5, and unique nucleotide sequences were defined as clonotypes. MiTCR v1.1 was used to align the clonotypes against IMGT TRBV, TRBD and TRBJ reference segments. The analysis included only V-J combinations with a frequency above 0.0001, which together covered 99% to 99.2% of the repertoires. The TCS score was defined as the ratio of F50 (clonal expansion) to E x V (chaos), calculated using BLOSUM62-based TCRdist between CDR3 peptides within each V-J. Welch's t-statistics and random forest reduced fewer than 550 V-J features to about 13, which were used in a naive Bayes classifier (R e1071). No statistical method was used to set the sample size in advance, and investigators knew the group allocation. The paper reports TCR Vbeta CDR3 sequencing of about 140 peripheral blood samples: around 45 ophthalmopathy, 70 to 85 hyperthyroidism and approximately 17 progressor patients.

This clonotype was obtained from a woman under 30 with Graves disease. Donor details come from another sample of the same person, matched by shared clones. Sequenced here: peripheral blood mononuclear cells (PBMCs), sampled at new diagnosis, from a patient treated with antithyroid drugs. The rearrangement combines TRBV30 with TRBJ2-1, and 7 bases in between align with TRBD1. The DNA reads as follows: TGTGCCTGGAGTGTGGGGGCAGGGGGTAGCGATGAGCAGTTCTTC. Its coded protein is CAWSVGAGGSDEQFF.